This T cell receptor beta chain was captured in a study of control samples from healthy donors and cancer patients. Germline assignment: CDR1 MGHDK and CDR2 SYGVNS. The CDR3 extends over 14 amino acids. Trimming took 5 bases from V and 1 from J; bases not matched to a gene: 4. Sequencing was performed with immunoSEQ multiplex PCR; in TCRdb, only in-frame clones are kept and a portion is missing. The sample lists 150,000 or so clones, over 90% occurring once. This clone was counted between two and nine times. Sequenced material: blood. The TCR sequence derives from a man in his forties or fifties in good health. The chain recombines TRBV25-1 with TRBJ2-5; TRBD2 matches at 7 bases. CDR3 bases: TGTGCCAGCAGTCGGTCTAGCGGCCAAGAGACCCAGTACTTC. This gives the protein CASSRSSGQETQYF.